This TCR beta chain is from a study of shared clonotypes between healthy human individuals. Study in general: For every donor, three CD4 naive, three CD4 memory, two CD8 naive and one CD8 memory plates were used. Whole-study findings and limits: Some clonotypes were shared by all four sorted-subset donors, while others were not shared. The non-shared ones had lower generation probabilities than the shared ones.

Trimming removed 5 bases at V and 3 bases at J, with 17 bases between. CDR1 is SGHDT and CDR2 is YYEEEE in the germline V gene. This CDR3 spans 15 amino acids. Running of the assay took place at deep level. Sequenced by immunoSEQ multiplex PCR; TCRdb stores in-frame clones only, minus some. The table records roughly 1,000,000 clones, about four fifths of them present only once. To note about this clone: The antigen remains undetermined. A much larger clonotype is one base distant, so this may be a read error.

This chain uses TRBV5-6 with TRBJ2-5; D might be TRBD1 (5 bases). Sample: memory CD4+ T cells from PBMCs. Described subset: CD45RA-negative fraction. The TCR comes from a man between 18 and 29 years old in good health. Some clones in this sample may be carry-over from other donors' samples. In DNA form, the CDR3 reads TGTGCCAGCAGAGCCAGGGCAGGGCGAGAAGAGACCCAGTACTTC. It yields the protein CASRARAGREETQYF.